This T cell receptor (beta chain) was obtained from a study of blood T cell repertoires in COVID-19. Study as a whole: Spain, Italy and the United States supplied samples that represented acute and convalescent COVID-19.

This CDR3 contains 14 residues. Germline V gives CDR1 LNHDA, CDR2 SQIVND (reference sequence). Trimming shortened V by 8 bases and J by 0 bases, and 13 bases separated the two germline ends. Authors' analysis steps: The authors estimated nucleated cell counts from reference gene primer amplification. The assay was immunoSEQ multiplex PCR, and TCRdb's table has in-frame clones only and misses some. V and J calls and clone size are given by that table; D and trimming were obtained from the DNA. The sample has approximately 96,000 clones, over 85% seen once; the top ten hold around 4.3%. This chain links TRBV19 with TRBJ1-1; D possibly corresponds to TRBD1 (6 bases). Sequencing input: peripheral blood. This TCR was sampled from a human donor with COVID-19, enrolled during active disease. The donor label of this sample is uncertain. The CDR3: CASDRTDLNTEAFF. The CDR3 DNA is TGTGCCAGTGACCGGACAGATTTGAACACTGAAGCTTTCTTT.